The next 21 T cell receptor beta chains were all read from a single sample in a study of PD-1 blockade in mismatch repair-deficient tumors. The repertoire was sequenced with immunoSEQ multiplex PCR; TCRdb's copy has only in-frame clones and lacks some. The sample has 40,000 to 65,000 clones; 81% are singletons. Material: peripheral blood, obtained 20 weeks after starting pembrolizumab. These receptors were obtained from an adult with mismatch repair-deficient cancer.

By share, this clone ranks as medium-sized. The identical CDR3 is also encoded by other nucleotide sequences in the sample. The chain couples TRBV7-9 to TRBJ2-7, with D possibly being TRBD2 (5 bases). This CDR3 is 12 amino acids long. V dropped 4 bases and J dropped 3 bases, with 7 bases sitting between them. CDR1 is SEHNR, CDR2 FQNEAQ, per germline (reference sequence). The CDR3 spells CASSSDYYEQYF. CDR3 coding DNA: TGTGCCAGCAGCTCCGACTACTACGAGCAGTACTTC. The full variable domain, completed using reference TRBV7-9 and TRBJ2-7, is DTGVSQNPRHKITKRGQNVTFRCDPISEHNRLYWYRQTLGQGPEFLTYFQNEAQLEKSRLLSDRFSAERPKGSFSTLEIQRTEQGDSAMYLCASSSDYYEQYFGPGTRLTVT.

Only a few counts were recorded for this clone. J is TRBJ1-2 and V is TRBV9; D ambiguous. Trimming took 4 bases from V and 5 from J, leaving 12 bases between them. The CDR3 extends over 13 amino acids. Per the germline V gene, CDR1 is SGDLS and CDR2 is YYNGEE. The CDR3 protein is CASSTISGYGYTF. CDR3 bases: TGTGCCAGCAGCACCATCTCGGGGTATGGCTACACCTTC.

The V call is TRBV5-4, the J call TRBJ1-4; D may be TRBD1 (5 bases). V shed 2 bases and J shed 0 bases, with 14 bases lying between them. The germline CDR1 and CDR2 sequences are SGHNT and YYREEE (reference sequence). The CDR3 extends over 17 amino acids. The CDR3 loop reads CASSFVGLSATNEKLFF. For the CDR3, the DNA is TGTGCCAGCAGCTTTGTGGGACTGAGTGCAACTAATGAAAAACTGTTTTTT.

The chain combines TRBV19 with TRBJ1-5, with D unresolved. Trimming stripped 0 bases from V and 6 bases from J, with 3 bases between. The germline V gene has CDR1 LNHDA and CDR2 SQIVND (reference sequence). This CDR3 comprises 12 residues. The CDR3, as DNA: TGTGCCAGTAGTATAGACGGTCAGCCCCAGCATTTT. This codes for CASSIDGQPQHF.

This chain joins TRBV19 and TRBJ2-1; 13 bases agree with TRBD2. This CDR3 region has 20 residues. Germline CDR1 reads LNHDA; CDR2 reads SQIVND (reference sequence). J was trimmed by 0 bases and V by 5 bases; bases with no gene match: 13. The CDR3: CASSPIPGTSGASSYNEQFF. Written as DNA, the CDR3 is TGTGCCAGTAGTCCTATCCCGGGGACTAGCGGGGCTAGCTCCTACAATGAGCAGTTCTTC.

The CDR3 sequence: CASSRLRGETQYF. CDR3 DNA: TGTGCCAGCAGCCGTCTCCGGGGGGAGACCCAGTACTTC. This chain connects TRBV11-2 to TRBJ2-5; tentatively, D is TRBD2 (6 bases). The V gene lost 5 bases and the J gene lost 5 bases, with 12 bases spanning the gap. This CDR3 spans 13 amino acids. Germline V gene data show CDR1 as SGHAT and CDR2 as FQNNGV.

The genes are TRBV27 and TRBJ2-7, with 15 bases fitting TRBD2. Trimming removed 4 bases from V and 7 bases from J; junction bases left unmatched: 14. The germline CDR1 and CDR2 sequences are MNHEY and SMNVEV (reference sequence). This CDR3 is 18 amino acids long. CDR3: CASSSGTGRTSGRGEQYF. For the CDR3, the DNA is TGTGCCAGCAGTTCCGGGACAGGGAGGACTAGCGGGAGGGGTGAGCAGTACTTC.

The chain has TRBV5-8 and TRBJ1-2; 7 bases fit TRBD1. Germline loops: CDR1 SGHTS, CDR2 YDEGEE. The CDR3 covers 16 residues. V shed 6 bases and J 0 bases; nucleotides not matched to a gene: 11. In DNA form, the CDR3 reads TGTGCCAGCATAATTTTGCCGGGACAGTCTAACTATGGCTACACCTTC. It translates to CASIILPGQSNYGYTF.

This clone was counted only a few times. The junction differs from germline at one of its ends, possibly a read error. This chain joins TRBV19 and TRBJ2-5, with TRBD2 matching over 12 bases. CDR1 is LNHDA, CDR2 SQIVND, per germline (reference sequence). The CDR3 has 13 residues. The CDR3 bases are TGTGCCAGTAGTAATCTAGCGGGAGGGATCTTAAACTTC. It codes for CASSNLAGGILNF.

This clone showed up just once. J is TRBJ2-7 and V is TRBV11-3; the match to TRBD2 covers 8 bases. With V trimmed by 5 bases and J by 6 bases, 6 bases remained unmatched. This CDR3 is 13 amino acids long. Per the germline V gene, CDR1 is SGHNT and CDR2 is YENEEA. The CDR3 DNA is TGTGCCAGCAGCGTGGGACTAGTCGGCGAGCAGTACTTC. Its translation is CASSVGLVGEQYF.

J is TRBJ2-7 and V is TRBV18, with 9 bases matching TRBD1. The CDR3 length is 16 residues. Germline assignment: CDR1 KGHSH and CDR2 LQKENI. Unmatched junction bases numbered 4, after V lost 0 bases and J lost 1 base. The CDR3 nucleotides are TGTGCCAGCTCACCACCTCGCGGGACAGGGTCCTACGAGCAGTACTTC. It is translated as CASSPPRGTGSYEQYF. Variable domain in full (rest from reference TRBV18 and TRBJ2-7): NAGVMQNPRHLVRRRGQEARLRCSPMKGHSHVYWYRQLPEEGLKFMVYLQKENIIDESGMPKERFSAEFPKEGPSILRIQQVVRGDSAAYFCASSPPRGTGSYEQYFGPGTRLTVT.

In DNA form, the CDR3 reads TGTGCCTGGACGGGAGGACGCCATGAGCAGTTCTTC. This translates into CAWTGGRHEQFF. The chain carries TRBV30 and TRBJ2-1; 7 bases are shared with TRBD2. The CDR3 sequence is 12 residues long. V gave up 4 bases and J gave up 8 bases; unmatched junction bases: 5. The V gene's germline CDR1 is GTSNPN and CDR2 SVGIG (reference sequence). The variable domain in full, completed from reference TRBV30 and TRBJ2-1, reads SQTIHQWPATLVQPVGSPLSLECTVEGTSNPNLYWYRQAAGRGLQLLFYSVGIGQISSEVPQNLSASRPQDRQFILSSKKLLLSDSGFYLCAWTGGRHEQFFGPGTRLTVL.

The chain uses TRBV6-1 and TRBJ1-5; 7 bases match TRBD1. The CDR3 has 15 amino acids. CDR1 is MNHNS, CDR2 SASEGT, per germline. Losses at the gene ends were 2 bases for V and 7 bases for J; bases not matched to a gene: 8. Written as DNA, the CDR3 is TGTGCCAGCAGTGAACGGACAGGCCAACCCCAGCCCCAGCATTTT. It is translated as CASSERTGQPQPQHF.

A few counts support this clone. This chain connects TRBV6-1 to TRBJ2-7, with a tentative D call TRBD2 (6 bases). Germline CDR1 and CDR2: MNHNS and SASEGT. Trimming shortened V by 7 bases and J by 3 bases, and 13 bases separated the two germline ends. This CDR3 comprises 13 residues. The CDR3: CASTSGGFYEQYF. The CDR3 DNA follows: TGTGCCAGCACCTCCGGGGGTTTCTACGAGCAGTACTTC.

The V and J genes are TRBV2 and TRBJ2-7; no clear D gene. The CDR3 length is 15 residues. V lost 0 bases, J lost 3 bases, and 12 bases lay in between. Germline V lookup: CDR1 SNHLY, CDR2 FYNNEI. CDR3 sequence (DNA): TGTGCCAGCAGTGAAGCGCTGTGGCAGAACTACGAGCAGTACTTC. Translation: CASSEALWQNYEQYF. The whole variable domain, remainder taken from reference TRBV2 and TRBJ2-7, is EPEVTQTPSHQVTQMGQEVILRCVPISNHLYFYWYRQILGQKVEFLVSFYNNEISEKSEIFDDQFSVERPDGSNFTLKIRSTKLEDSAMYFCASSEALWQNYEQYFGPGTRLTVT.

This rearrangement joins TRBV14 to TRBJ1-5; D is ambiguous. The V end lost 3 bases, the J end lost 5 bases, and 8 bases lay between the germline ends. This CDR3 contains 13 residues. In germline, CDR1 is SGHDN, CDR2 FVKESK. Written as DNA, the CDR3 is TGTGCCAGCAGCCAGCAGGTAGATCAGCCCCAGCATTTT. Encoded protein: CASSQQVDQPQHF. Combining the CDR3 with reference TRBV14 and TRBJ1-5 gives the whole variable domain EAGVTQFPSHSVIEKGQTVTLRCDPISGHDNLYWYRRVMGKEIKFLLHFVKESKQDESGMPNNRFLAERTGGTYSTLKVQPAELEDSGVYFCASSQQVDQPQHFGDGTRLSIL.

This chain uses TRBV29-1 with TRBJ2-5; D is uncertain. Germline V gene sequence: CDR1 SQVTM, CDR2 ANQGSEA. CDR3 length equals 8 residues. The DNA for the CDR3 is TGCATCCGAGAGACCCAGTACTTC. Translation: CIRETQYF.

V and J are TRBV5-1 and TRBJ2-1, with 11 bases fitting TRBD2. The CDR3 is made up of 16 amino acids. CDR1 SGHRS and CDR2 YFSETQ come from the germline V gene. V lost 6 bases, J lost 4 bases, and 9 bases stayed unmatched. CDR3 amino acids: CASKPPGTSGYNEQFF. The CDR3 DNA reads as TGCGCCAGCAAGCCCCCCGGGACTAGCGGATACAATGAGCAGTTCTTC. Variable domain in full (rest from reference TRBV5-1 and TRBJ2-1): KAGVTQTPRYLIKTRGQQVTLSCSPISGHRSVSWYQQTPGQGLQFLFEYFSETQRNKGNFPGRFSGRQFSNSRSEMNVSTLELGDSALYLCASKPPGTSGYNEQFFGPGTRLTVL.

The J gene is TRBJ2-7, the V gene TRBV6-5; D may be TRBD2 (5 bases). CDR1 is MNHEY, CDR2 SVGAGI, per germline. The length of the CDR3 is 16 residues. Trimming stripped 4 bases from V and 6 bases from J, with 22 bases between. The CDR3 spells CASSSVPDSSLSEQYF. As DNA, the CDR3 is TGTGCCAGCAGTTCGGTCCCGGACTCCTCTCTAAGCGAGCAGTACTTC.

This chain uses TRBV19 with TRBJ1-5, with unresolved D. Germline values: CDR1 LNHDA, CDR2 SQIVND (reference sequence). The CDR3 contains 16 residues. V was clipped by 4 bases and J by 3 bases, with 16 bases between them. The CDR3, as DNA: TGTGCCAGTAGTAGTTTATCGGGAAGATTCAATCAGCCCCAGCATTTT. Its protein product is CASSSLSGRFNQPQHF.

This chain links TRBV4-1 with TRBJ2-3; no definite D call. This CDR3 spans 11 amino acids. Trimming cost V 1 base and J 4 bases, with 0 bases left between them. Germline lookup yields CDR1 MGHRA and CDR2 YSYEKL. CDR3 amino acids: CASSQADTQYF. In nucleotides, the CDR3 is TGCGCCAGCAGCCAAGCAGATACGCAGTATTTT.